These 21 T cell receptor beta chains share one sample of origin, sequenced in a study of tumor-infiltrating lymphocytes in primary liver carcinoma. With a constant-region primer, TCR beta cDNA was made from roughly 500 ng of total RNA. Three nested multiplex PCR rounds, a slightly modified ARM-PCR method, built the TCR beta libraries. In the first two PCR rounds, TRBV1-TRBV30 forward primers were paired with a C-beta reverse primer, and each round lasted roughly 9 cycles. MiXCR, run by TCRdb on the multiplex PCR reads, gives a single entry per CDR3 protein. The table records over 100,000 distinct CDR3 sequences, 55% to 70% of them present only once. The source material, roughly 18-33 mg of unsorted bulk tissue, was used to co-extract RNA and DNA. Sample: tumor-adjacent normal liver tissue. The receptors come from a woman in her sixties or seventies with primary liver carcinoma and hepatitis B virus infection.

The chain links TRBV25-1 to TRBJ2-7; D might be TRBD1 or TRBD2, each matching 6 bases. This CDR3 region has 12 residues. V was shortened by 11 bases and J by 7 bases, with 18 bases between the two germline ends. Per germline, CDR1 MGHDK and CDR2 SYGVNS. Written as DNA, the CDR3 is TGTGCCTGCAAGTTGGGGGCGGGAGAGCAGTACTTC. Translating it yields CACKLGAGEQYF.

The chain employs TRBV11-3 and TRBJ2-1; D ambiguous. Germline CDR1 SGHNT, CDR2 YENEEA. Trimming took off 5 bases at V and 0 bases at J, with 8 bases between the two ends. The CDR3 spans 14 residues. The DNA for the CDR3 is TGTGCCAGCAGCGCGAGCACCTCCTACAATGAGCAGTTCTTC. This codes for CASSASTSYNEQFF.

About this clonotype itself: This sequence may be a read error, since a much larger clone differs from it by one base. The V gene is TRBV5-1, the J gene TRBJ2-2; no firm D call. Trimming shortened V by 0 bases and J by 6 bases, and 6 bases separated the two germline ends. The CDR3 is 13 residues long. Germline V CDR1 and CDR2: SGHRS, YFSETQ. The CDR3 DNA sequence: TGCGCCAGCAGCTTGGTGGGGTCCGGGGAGCTGTTTTTT. It specifies CASSLVGSGELFF. Complete variable domain (other parts from reference TRBV5-1 and TRBJ2-2): KAGVTQTPRYLIKTRGQQVTLSCSPISGHRSVSWYQQTPGQGLQFLFEYFSETQRNKGNFPGRFSGRQFSNSRSEMNVSTLELGDSALYLCASSLVGSGELFFGEGSRLTVL.

Of note for this clonotype: No conserved phenylalanine or tryptophan ends this CDR3, so it is likely a read error. The chain employs TRBV6-1 and TRBJ2-7, with TRBD1 identical over 11 bases. Germline lookup yields CDR1 MNHNS and CDR2 SASEGT. CDR3 length: 14 residues. CDR3 nucleotides: TGTGTCAGCAGTGGGGTAGGACAGGGGGCCGAGCAGTACCTC. This codes for CVSSGVGQGAEQYL.

This clonotype has a count of ten or more. The V call is TRBV5-1, the J call TRBJ2-1, with 9 bases aligning to TRBD2. CDR1 and CDR2 from the germline V gene are SGHRS and YFSETQ. This CDR3 contains 14 residues. Trimming cost V 5 bases and J 4 bases; bases outside gene matches: 4. The CDR3 nucleotides read TGCGCCAGCAGAACTAGCGGGTCATACAATGAGCAGTTCTTC. Protein: CASRTSGSYNEQFF.

As regards this clonotype: A junction end diverges from the germline sequence, so it may reflect a read error. The CDR3 region is CTSSYSAGSTGTQYF. In DNA, the CDR3 is TGTACCAGCAGTTACTCCGCGGGTAGCACAGGTACGCAGTATTTT. The V gene is TRBV6-5, the J gene TRBJ2-3; D may be TRBD1 or TRBD2 (5 bases each). Germline V gene data show CDR1 as MNHEY and CDR2 as SVGAGI. The CDR3 spans 15 residues.

For this clonotype: A read error may account for a junction end that differs from germline. This chain uses TRBV11-2 with TRBJ2-1; D possibly corresponds to TRBD2 (5 bases). Germline loops: CDR1 SGHAT, CDR2 FQNNGV. The CDR3 has 15 residues. CDR3 residues: CVSSLEEGENNEQFF. Written as DNA, the CDR3 is TGTGTCAGCAGCTTAGAAGAGGGTGAGAATAATGAGCAGTTCTTC.

The chain couples TRBV12-3 or TRBV12-4 to TRBJ2-1; tentatively, D is TRBD1 or TRBD2 (5 bases each). The CDR3 runs 14 residues. Trimming removed 7 bases from V and 4 bases from J, with 14 bases in between. CDR3 loop: CASKRGAPYNEQFF. CDR3 DNA sequence: TGTGCCAGCAAGAGAGGGGCACCTTACAATGAGCAGTTCTTC.

In the case of this clonotype: The conserved final phenylalanine or tryptophan is absent from the CDR3, which likely points to a read error. V and J are TRBV4-1 and TRBJ2-7; 8 bases line up with TRBD2. Germline lookup yields CDR1 MGHRA and CDR2 YSYEKL. The CDR3 spans 15 residues. This chain's CDR3 is CASSPLAGGPYEQYS. The DNA for the CDR3 is TGCGCCAGCAGCCCCCTGGCGGGAGGCCCCTATGAGCAGTACTCC.

In regard to this clonotype: This sequence may be a read error, since a much larger clone differs from it by one base. The CDR3 DNA reads TGCGCCAGCAGCACTGACAGGGCCTACTATGGCTACAGCTTC. Translation: CASSTDRAYYGYSF. This rearrangement joins TRBV5-1 to TRBJ1-2; TRBD1 matches at 7 bases. Germline CDR1 is SGHRS and CDR2 is YFSETQ. The CDR3 runs 14 residues. The full variable domain, in which reference TRBV5-1 and TRBJ1-2 provide the parts outside the CDR3, is KAGVTQTPRYLIKTRGQQVTLSCSPISGHRSVSWYQQTPGQGLQFLFEYFSETQRNKGNFPGRFSGRQFSNSRSEMNVSTLELGDSALYLCASSTDRAYYGYSFGSGTRLTVV.

Regarding this clonotype: One end of the junction fails to match germline, which may point to a read error. V gene TRBV7-9 combines with J gene TRBJ2-6, with D unclear. The CDR3 covers 18 residues. Germline V lookup: CDR1 SEHNR, CDR2 FQNEAQ (reference sequence). This CDR3 is CAGSSLDQVGYGANVLTF. CDR3 bases: TGTGCCGGCAGCTCCCTTGATCAAGTAGGGTACGGGGCCAACGTCCTGACTTTC.

A note on this clonotype: A clone one base away is much larger, so this may be a read error. This chain joins TRBV10-2 and TRBJ2-7, with TRBD2 as a possible D gene (6 bases). The CDR3 sequence is 14 residues long. V lost 5 bases and J lost 6, with 17 bases in between. In germline, CDR1 is WSHSY, CDR2 SAAADI. For the CDR3, the DNA is TGCGCCAGCAGTTTAGTGGGAGGTTCGGTCGAGCAGTACTTC. Translation gives CASSLVGGSVEQYF.

As to this clonotype: This may be a read error, as it is one base from a much larger clone. The V call is TRBV7-9, the J call TRBJ2-1; D call uncertain. CDR1 is SEHNR, CDR2 FQNEAQ, per germline (reference sequence). The CDR3 covers 12 residues. As DNA, the CDR3 is TGTGCCAGCAGGATGGGGTACAATGGGCAGTTCTTC. Translated: CASRMGYNGQFF.

Only a few counts were recorded for this clonotype. The germline gene is not matched at one end of the junction; a read error may be the cause. V and J are TRBV10-2 and TRBJ1-2; D not resolved. Germline CDR1 WSHSY, CDR2 SAAADI. This CDR3 has 11 residues. Written as DNA, the CDR3 is TGCGCCAGCAAGACCGGGAGGGTAACCATTTTC. Translating gives CASKTGRVTIF.

A few counts support this clonotype. A much larger clone is a single base away; this may be a read error. The conserved phenylalanine or tryptophan is not found at the CDR3 terminus, so this likely reflects a read error. The rearrangement joins TRBV7-9 to TRBJ1-4; 7 nucleotides agree with TRBD1. Germline assignment: CDR1 SEHNR and CDR2 FQNEAQ (reference sequence). This CDR3 is built from 12 residues. J gave up 8 bases and V 8 bases, and 5 bases lay outside the gene matches. CDR3 in DNA: TGTGCCAGCGGTAGGGGACAGGAAAAACTGTTTTCT. Protein: CASGRGQEKLFS.

The chain recombines TRBV24-1 with TRBJ2-1, with D maybe TRBD1 (6 bases). CDR3 length: 17 amino acids. Per the germline V gene, CDR1 is KGHDR and CDR2 is SFDVKD. V was shortened by 4 bases and J by 6 bases, with 21 bases between the two germline ends. CDR3 residues: CATSDRSRQGGTNEQFF. The CDR3 bases are TGTGCCACCAGTGACCGCTCCAGACAAGGGGGAACCAATGAGCAGTTCTTC.

Notes on this clonotype: A junction end diverges from the germline sequence, so it may reflect a read error. This rearrangement joins TRBV12-3 or TRBV12-4 to TRBJ1-2; TRBD1 matches at 7 bases. CDR3 size: 13 residues. The CDR3 spells CASNRTGAYGYAF. The CDR3 nucleotides read TGTGCCAGCAATCGCACAGGGGCCTATGGCTACGCCTTC.

With regard to this clonotype: A much larger clone is a single base away; this may be a read error. This chain uses TRBV28 with TRBJ1-5; TRBD1 is a possible D gene (5 bases). The CDR3 runs to 15 residues. V was cut by 6 bases and J by 3 bases, with 15 bases left in between. CDR1 is MDHEN, CDR2 SYDVKM, per germline. The CDR3 coding sequence is TGTGCCAGCAGGCCGGGACTGCGGGACAATCAGCCCCAGCATTTT. Its translation: CASRPGLRDNQPQHF.

A remark on this clonotype: A read error may be the cause here, since a much bigger clone is one base away. The chain combines TRBV5-1 with TRBJ1-5; D is possibly TRBD1 (6 bases). The CDR3 is 17 amino acids. Looked up from germline, CDR1 is SGHRS and CDR2 is YFSETQ. CDR3 in DNA: TGCGCCAGCAGCTTCGGACAGCGGGGTTATAGCTATCAGCCCCAGCATTTT. The encoded protein is CASSFGQRGYSYQPQHF.

This clonotype has at least ten counts. This chain joins TRBV14 and TRBJ1-1, with 7 bases lining up with TRBD1. Per germline, CDR1 SGHDN and CDR2 FVKESK. Germline trimming cut 5 bases from V and 7 bases from J; bases unmatched to any gene: 4. The CDR3 length is 12 residues. CDR3: CASSYTGVEAFF. The CDR3 DNA reads as TGTGCCAGCAGCTACACAGGGGTTGAAGCTTTCTTT.

The chain combines TRBV28 with TRBJ2-1; 8 nucleotides agree with TRBD2. CDR3 length: 15 residues. V gave up 9 bases and J gave up 7 bases; unmatched junction bases: 14. Germline V lookup: CDR1 MDHEN, CDR2 SYDVKM. This chain's CDR3 is CASSGMAGGGNEQFF. The DNA of the CDR3 is TGTGCCAGTAGTGGGATGGCGGGAGGCGGGAATGAGCAGTTCTTC. The complete variable domain, with remaining parts taken from reference TRBV28 and TRBJ2-1, reads DVKVTQSSRYLVKRTGEKVFLECVQDMDHENMFWYRQDPGLGLRLIYFSYDVKMKEKGDIPEGYSVSREKKERFSLILESASTNQTSMYLCASSGMAGGGNEQFFGPGTRLTVL.